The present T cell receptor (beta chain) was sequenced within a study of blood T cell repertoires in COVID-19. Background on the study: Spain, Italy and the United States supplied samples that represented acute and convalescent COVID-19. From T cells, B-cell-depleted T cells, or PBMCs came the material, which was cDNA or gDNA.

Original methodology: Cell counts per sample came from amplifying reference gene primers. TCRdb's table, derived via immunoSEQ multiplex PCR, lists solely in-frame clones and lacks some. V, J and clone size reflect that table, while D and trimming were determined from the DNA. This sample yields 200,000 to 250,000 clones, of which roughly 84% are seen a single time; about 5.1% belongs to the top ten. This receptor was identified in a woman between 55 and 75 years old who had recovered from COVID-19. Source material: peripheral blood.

CDR3 in amino acids: CASSQDVSSGETDTQYF. The CDR3 bases are TGTGCCAGCAGCCAAGATGTATCGAGCGGAGAAACAGATACGCAGTATTTT. The rearrangement links TRBV3-1 (or the pseudogene TRBV3-2) to TRBJ2-3; D is perhaps TRBD2 (5 bases). The CDR3 totals 17 residues. With 0 bases removed from V and 3 bases from J, the gap between germline ends came to 16 bases. CDR1 and CDR2 (germline): LGHDT, YNNKEL (reference sequence).